These 30 T cell receptor beta chains share one sample of origin, sequenced in a study of T cell repertoires in cytomegalovirus infection. No cognate antigen is known for these TCRs. Each CDR3 protein gets one entry after TCRdb re-called the reads with MiXCR. This table holds approximately 990,000 distinct CDR3 sequences, roughly a third found once. This specimen was cultured CD8+ T cells from PBMCs, taken from culture after CMV antigen stimulation. The receptors derive from a human donor in good health (CMV status not recorded). Some clones in this sample may be carry-over from other donors' samples.

This clonotype was seen a few times. The J gene is TRBJ2-3, the V gene TRBV12-3 or TRBV12-4; D may correspond to TRBD1 or TRBD2 (6 bases each). V lost 8 bases to trimming and J lost 2 bases, with 23 bases between them. The CDR3 is 17 residues long. The CDR3 region has the DNA TGTGCCAGCGCTCGAGGGGGACTCCAAGGGTACACAGATACGCAGTATTTT. Translating it yields CASARGGLQGYTDTQYF.

This clonotype was detected a few times. The CDR3 region is CASSDGASSGNTIYF. The CDR3, as DNA: TGTGCCAGCAGTGATGGGGCGAGCTCTGGAAACACCATATATTTT. The chain recombines TRBV6-1 with TRBJ1-3, with D possibly being TRBD1 (5 bases). The germline gives CDR1 MNHNS, CDR2 SASEGT. There are 15 residues in the CDR3. V was trimmed by 3 bases and J by 0 bases, leaving 9 bases between them.

This clonotype was observed a few times. CDR3 in DNA: TGTGCCAGCAGTCCCGGGACAGGGTTGAATGAGCAGTTCTTC. Protein sequence: CASSPGTGLNEQFF. J is TRBJ2-1 and V is TRBV12-3 or TRBV12-4, with 9 bases that match TRBD1. Trimming took 5 bases from V and 7 from J; bases not matched to a gene: 6. The CDR3 is 14 residues long.

The chain is built from TRBV28 and TRBJ1-1; a possible D gene is TRBD1 (5 bases). The CDR3 length is 15 residues. Trimming left V 6 bases short and J 7 bases short, with 21 bases between. Germline CDR1 reads MDHEN; CDR2 reads SYDVKM. The CDR3 region has the DNA TGTGCCAGCAGAGAACACCCCGGGGGAGGTGGTGAAGCTTTCTTT. Its protein product is CASREHPGGGGEAFF.

This sequence joins TRBV19 and TRBJ1-2; 8 bases align to TRBD1. Germline assignment: CDR1 LNHDA and CDR2 SQIVND (reference sequence). CDR3 length: 17 amino acids. J was trimmed by 6 bases and V by 6 bases; bases with no gene match: 18. The CDR3 loop reads CASRIFPRQGPTDGYTF. CDR3 DNA sequence: TGTGCCAGTAGAATTTTTCCTCGACAGGGGCCTACGGATGGCTACACCTTC.

The rearrangement links TRBV15 to TRBJ1-5; D unclear. V was shortened by 2 bases and J by 3 bases, with 5 bases between the two germline ends. This CDR3 region has 13 residues. Germline CDR1 reads LNHNV; CDR2 reads YYDKDF (reference sequence). DNA for the CDR3: TGTGCCACCAGCAGATATTTCAATCAGCCCCAGCATTTT. This translates into CATSRYFNQPQHF.

The V and J genes are TRBV15 and TRBJ2-1, with 15 positions matching TRBD2. CDR3 length equals 16 residues. Unmatched junction bases numbered 3, after V lost 5 bases and J lost 4 bases. Germline V gene lookup returns CDR1 LNHNV and CDR2 YYDKDF (reference sequence). CDR3 loop: CATSGTSGGSYNEQFF. CDR3 DNA: TGTGCCACCAGCGGGACTAGCGGGGGGTCATACAATGAGCAGTTCTTC.

The chain is built from TRBV6-6 and TRBJ2-1; D uncertain. Germline assignment: CDR1 MNHNY and CDR2 SVGAGI (reference sequence). CDR3 size: 14 residues. Trimming took off 0 bases at V and 1 base at J, with 4 bases between the two ends. The CDR3 loop is CASSYSISYNEQFF. The CDR3 DNA reads as TGTGCCAGCAGTTACTCCATATCCTACAATGAGCAGTTCTTC.

Only a few counts were recorded for this clonotype. The V gene is TRBV4-1, the J gene TRBJ1-5; 7 positions match TRBD1. The CDR3 has 18 residues. CDR1 is MGHRA, CDR2 YSYEKL, per germline. V shed 0 bases, J shed 3 bases, and the junction held 11 bases outside the gene matches. The CDR3 sequence: CASSQDIPAGGNNQPQHF. The CDR3 DNA is TGCGCCAGCAGCCAAGATATCCCTGCAGGGGGTAACAATCAGCCCCAGCATTTT.

This clonotype appeared a few times. This chain joins TRBV12-3 or TRBV12-4 and TRBJ2-5; D may correspond to TRBD1 or TRBD2 (5 bases each). This CDR3 contains 16 residues. Trimming took off 0 bases at V and 5 bases at J, with 16 bases between the two ends. The CDR3 loop reads CASSLAGELAYETQYF. CDR3 in DNA: TGTGCCAGCAGTTTAGCGGGGGAGCTCGCGTATGAGACCCAGTACTTC.

The chain links TRBV6-6 to TRBJ2-3; D may be TRBD2 (6 bases). In germline, CDR1 is MNHNY, CDR2 SVGAGI (reference sequence). CDR3 length equals 13 residues. With 8 bases removed from V and 6 bases from J, the gap between germline ends came to 15 bases. CDR3 loop: CASGGNRADTQYF. CDR3 nucleotides: TGTGCCAGCGGAGGGAATCGGGCGGATACGCAGTATTTT.

Points on this clonotype: Mismatch with germline at one junction end may stem from a read error. The V and J genes are TRBV15 and TRBJ2-5, with 9 bases that match TRBD2. The CDR3 consists of 15 residues. Germline V gene lookup returns CDR1 LNHNV and CDR2 YYDKDF (reference sequence). The CDR3 DNA follows: TGTGCCGCCAGCAGAGATCGCCGCGGGGGGGCCGGCCAGTACTTC. Its translation: CAASRDRRGGAGQYF.

In nucleotides, the CDR3 is TGTGCCAGCACCGGGACGAGGGAGACCCAGTACTTC. Protein: CASTGTRETQYF. V is TRBV12-3 or TRBV12-4 and J is TRBJ2-5; either TRBD1 or TRBD2 may supply D (5 bases each). The length of the CDR3 is 12 residues. Between the trimmed V and J ends, which lost 7 bases and 5 bases, there was a span of 11 bases.

This sequence joins TRBV15 and TRBJ1-5; TRBD1 matches at 9 bases. Losses at the gene ends were 3 bases for V and 5 bases for J; bases not matched to a gene: 5. The CDR3 spans 15 residues. Germline-derived CDR1 and CDR2 are LNHNV and YYDKDF (reference sequence). The CDR3 sequence is CATSSDRGEDQPQHF. In nucleotides, the CDR3 is TGTGCCACCAGCAGTGACAGGGGGGAGGATCAGCCCCAGCATTTT.

The chain joins TRBV4-1 to TRBJ1-2, with D unclear. V gave up 4 bases and J gave up 5 bases, with 14 bases separating them. CDR1 is MGHRA, CDR2 YSYEKL, per germline. CDR3 length equals 14 residues. The CDR3 DNA reads TGCGCCAGCAGCCGACCCTACAGTGGGTATGGCTACACCTTC. This translates into CASSRPYSGYGYTF.

As for this clonotype: In this CDR3 the conserved last residue, phenylalanine or tryptophan, is missing, so a read error is likely. The chain links TRBV27 to TRBJ2-5; either TRBD1 or TRBD2 may supply D (5 bases each). Trimming shortened V by 3 bases and J by 3 bases, and 14 bases separated the two germline ends. This CDR3 is 15 amino acids long. Germline V gene data show CDR1 as MNHEY and CDR2 as SMNVEV (reference sequence). The CDR3 reads CASSFLGTGEETQYS. For the CDR3, the DNA is TGTGCCAGCAGTTTCTTGGGGACCGGAGAAGAGACCCAGTACTCC.

This clonotype was recorded many times. The gene calls are TRBV7-9 and TRBJ2-7; 7 nucleotides line up with TRBD1. Germline loops: CDR1 SEHNR, CDR2 FQNEAQ (reference sequence). The CDR3 covers 16 residues. The V segment lost 3 bases and the J segment 1 base; nucleotides outside the gene matches: 9. The CDR3 loop reads CASSFDTGTVSYEQYF. Here the CDR3 DNA reads TGTGCCAGCAGCTTTGATACCGGGACAGTTTCCTACGAGCAGTACTTC. The entire variable domain, with the rest obtained from reference TRBV7-9 and TRBJ2-7, is as follows: DTGVSQNPRHKITKRGQNVTFRCDPISEHNRLYWYRQTLGQGPEFLTYFQNEAQLEKSRLLSDRFSAERPKGSFSTLEIQRTEQGDSAMYLCASSFDTGTVSYEQYFGPGTRLTVT.

The gene calls are TRBV23-1 and TRBJ1-2, with a possible D match to TRBD1 (5 bases). TRBV23-1 is an ORF, with its function uncertain. The CDR3 consists of 17 residues. V was shortened by 1 base and J by 3 bases, with 18 bases between the two germline ends. This chain's CDR3 is CASSQYSRQLDHYGYTF. The CDR3 bases are TGCGCCAGCAGTCAATATAGTCGACAGCTGGACCACTATGGCTACACCTTC.

V is TRBV27 and J is TRBJ2-1; no firm D call. The V end lost 0 bases, the J end lost 7 bases, and 13 bases lay between the germline ends. CDR3 length: 15 amino acids. Germline V CDR1 and CDR2: MNHEY, SMNVEV (reference sequence). The CDR3 protein is CASSLSRASRNEQFF. The CDR3 nucleotides are TGTGCCAGCAGTTTATCAAGAGCAAGTAGGAATGAGCAGTTCTTC.

The chain uses TRBV6-6 and TRBJ1-1, with D unresolved. V lost 11 bases to trimming and J lost 0 bases, with 13 bases between them. The CDR3 has 13 residues. Germline-derived CDR1 and CDR2 are MNHNY and SVGAGI (reference sequence). The CDR3, as DNA: TGTGCCTGCGCCCCAGTATTGAACACTGAAGCTTTCTTT. It codes for CACAPVLNTEAFF.

The V and J genes are TRBV7-8 and TRBJ2-7, with D possibly TRBD2 on 6 matching bases. Trimming removed 0 bases from V and 3 bases from J, with 9 bases in between. CDR3 size: 14 residues. CDR1 is SGHVS, CDR2 FQNEAQ, per germline. DNA for the CDR3: TGTGCCAGCAGCTTAGCGGGGACTGTCTACGAGCAGTACGTC. Its translation is CASSLAGTVYEQYV.

In this sample, this clonotype turned up a few times. The chain couples TRBV7-9 to TRBJ1-2; 8 bases match TRBD1. The germline CDR1 and CDR2 sequences are SEHNR and FQNEAQ (reference sequence). Losses at the gene ends were 6 bases for V and 3 bases for J; bases not matched to a gene: 6. The CDR3 consists of 14 residues. The CDR3 DNA reads as TGTGCCAGCAGTCCTACGGGACAGGACTATGGCTACACCTTC. Translation: CASSPTGQDYGYTF.

The chain links TRBV7-9 to TRBJ2-7; TRBD2 matches 10 bases. This CDR3 spans 17 amino acids. Germline V gives CDR1 SEHNR, CDR2 FQNEAQ (reference sequence). With 2 bases clipped from V and 0 bases from J, the junction kept 7 bases outside the gene matches. CDR3 region: CASSLLAGGYNSYEQYF. CDR3 sequence (DNA): TGTGCCAGCAGCTTATTAGCGGGGGGTTACAACTCCTACGAGCAGTACTTC.

This clonotype was counted a few times. This CDR3 reads CATSDFRQVGTGELFF. The CDR3 DNA reads TGTGCCACCAGTGATTTCCGACAGGTTGGGACCGGGGAGCTGTTTTTT. The chain couples TRBV24-1 to TRBJ2-2; D is possibly TRBD1 (6 bases). In germline, CDR1 is KGHDR, CDR2 SFDVKD. The CDR3 loop spans 16 amino acids. Trimming removed 1 base from V and 5 bases from J, with 13 bases in between.

This sequence joins TRBV29-1 and TRBJ2-3, with D tentatively TRBD1 (6 bases). CDR3 length: 13 residues. Germline assignment: CDR1 SQVTM and CDR2 ANQGSEA. V was cut by 6 bases and J by 7 bases, with 17 bases left in between. Here the CDR3 reads CSVEKDSPNTQYF. CDR3 DNA: TGCAGCGTGGAAAAGGACAGTCCAAATACGCAGTATTTT.

This chain uses TRBV14 with TRBJ2-3, with D unresolved. The CDR3 sequence is 17 residues long. Germline assignment: CDR1 SGHDN and CDR2 FVKESK. V dropped 0 bases and J dropped 0 bases, with 13 bases sitting between them. The CDR3 nucleotides read TGTGCCAGCAGCCAAGATCCTCCTGGAAGGAGCACAGATACGCAGTATTTT. Translating it yields CASSQDPPGRSTDTQYF.

There are a few counts of this clonotype. This chain joins TRBV6-1 and TRBJ2-1; 10 nucleotides match TRBD2. J gave up 7 bases and V 3 bases, and 6 bases lay outside the gene matches. Looked up from germline, CDR1 is MNHNS and CDR2 is SASEGT. The CDR3 has 15 residues. The CDR3 DNA follows: TGTGCCAGCAGTGACGAGCGGGGGGGCCATAATGAGCAGTTCTTC. Protein sequence: CASSDERGGHNEQFF.

This clonotype was detected only a few times. The chain recombines TRBV7-6 with TRBJ2-2; 10 bases are a match to TRBD2. With V trimmed by 4 bases and J by 5 bases, 4 bases remained unmatched. Germline CDR1 and CDR2: SGHVS and FNYEAQ. This CDR3 spans 15 amino acids. As DNA, the CDR3 is TGTGCCAGCAGCTCACTAGCGGGGTTTACCGGGGAGCTGTTTTTT. Its translation: CASSSLAGFTGELFF.

At least ten counts were recorded for this clonotype. The rearrangement uses TRBV7-6 and TRBJ1-1; tentatively, D is TRBD1 (6 bases). Germline V CDR1 and CDR2: SGHVS, FNYEAQ. The V and J ends lost 5 bases and 4 bases respectively, with 14 bases between them. This CDR3 has 14 amino acids. CDR3 region: CASSIDPTGTEAFF. In nucleotides, the CDR3 is TGTGCCAGCAGCATAGACCCGACAGGCACTGAAGCTTTCTTT.

This clonotype was found once. The chain employs TRBV7-9 and TRBJ2-1, with TRBD2 as a possible D gene (6 bases). Germline CDR1 is SEHNR and CDR2 is FQNEAQ (reference sequence). V was cut by 5 bases and J by 4 bases, with 15 bases left in between. This CDR3 spans 15 amino acids. CDR3 DNA sequence: TGTGCCAGCAGCCCCCTAGCGAATCGTTACAATGAGCAGTTCTTC. It yields the protein CASSPLANRYNEQFF.